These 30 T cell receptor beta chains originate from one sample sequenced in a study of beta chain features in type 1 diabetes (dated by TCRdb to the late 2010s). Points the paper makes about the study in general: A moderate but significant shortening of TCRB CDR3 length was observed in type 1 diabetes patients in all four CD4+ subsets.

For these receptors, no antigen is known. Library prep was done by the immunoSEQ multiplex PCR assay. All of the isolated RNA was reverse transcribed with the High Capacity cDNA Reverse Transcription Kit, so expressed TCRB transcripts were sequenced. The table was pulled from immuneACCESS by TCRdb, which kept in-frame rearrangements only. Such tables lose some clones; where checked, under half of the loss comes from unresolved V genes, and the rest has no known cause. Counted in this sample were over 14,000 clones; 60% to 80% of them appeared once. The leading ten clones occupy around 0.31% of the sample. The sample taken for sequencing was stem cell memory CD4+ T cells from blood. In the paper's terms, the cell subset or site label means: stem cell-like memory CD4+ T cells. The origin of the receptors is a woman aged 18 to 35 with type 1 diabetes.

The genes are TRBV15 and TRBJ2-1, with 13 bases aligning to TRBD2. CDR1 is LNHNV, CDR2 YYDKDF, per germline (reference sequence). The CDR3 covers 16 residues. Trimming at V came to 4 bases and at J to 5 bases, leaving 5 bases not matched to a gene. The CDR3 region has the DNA TGTGCCACCAGCACCGGACTAGCGGGAGCTCACAATGAGCAGTTCTTC. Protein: CATSTGLAGAHNEQFF.

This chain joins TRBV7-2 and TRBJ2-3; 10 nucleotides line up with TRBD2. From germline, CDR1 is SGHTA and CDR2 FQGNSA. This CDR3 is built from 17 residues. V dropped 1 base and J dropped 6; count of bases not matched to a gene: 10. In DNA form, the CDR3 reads TGTGCCAGCAGCTTAGGGGGGTCTAGCGGGAGAGGCGATACGCAGTATTTT. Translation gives CASSLGGSSGRGDTQYF.

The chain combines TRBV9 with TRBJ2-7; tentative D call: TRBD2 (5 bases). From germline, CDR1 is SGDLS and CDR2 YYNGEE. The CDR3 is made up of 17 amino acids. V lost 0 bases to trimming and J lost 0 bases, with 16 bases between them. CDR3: CASSVAANRRSSYEQYF. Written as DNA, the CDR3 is TGTGCCAGCAGCGTAGCCGCTAATAGGAGGAGCTCCTACGAGCAGTACTTC.

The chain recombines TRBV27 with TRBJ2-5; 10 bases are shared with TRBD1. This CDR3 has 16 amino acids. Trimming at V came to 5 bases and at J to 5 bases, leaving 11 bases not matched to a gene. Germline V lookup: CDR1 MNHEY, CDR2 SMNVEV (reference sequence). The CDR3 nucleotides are TGTGCCAGCAGTCCTCGACAGGGGGCTAGGTGGGAGACCCAGTACTTC. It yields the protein CASSPRQGARWETQYF.

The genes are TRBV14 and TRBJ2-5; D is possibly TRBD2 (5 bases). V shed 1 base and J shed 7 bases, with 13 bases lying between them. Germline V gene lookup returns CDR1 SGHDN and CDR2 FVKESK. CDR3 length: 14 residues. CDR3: CASSQAGGMGTQYF. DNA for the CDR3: TGTGCCAGCAGCCAAGCAGGAGGCATGGGGACCCAGTACTTC.

CDR3 protein: CASSSRLDRSSYEQYF. The CDR3 DNA reads as TGTGCCAGCAGCAGCCGATTGGACAGGAGCTCCTACGAGCAGTACTTC. The J gene is TRBJ2-7, the V gene TRBV5-4; 7 nucleotides match TRBD1. Germline values: CDR1 SGHNT, CDR2 YYREEE (reference sequence). This CDR3 comprises 16 residues. V trimming: 4 bases; J trimming: 0 bases; junction bases outside the gene matches: 10.

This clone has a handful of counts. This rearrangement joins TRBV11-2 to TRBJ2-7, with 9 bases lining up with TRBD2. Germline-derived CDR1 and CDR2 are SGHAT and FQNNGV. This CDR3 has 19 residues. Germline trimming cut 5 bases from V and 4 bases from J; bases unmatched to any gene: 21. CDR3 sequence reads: CASSPQTAREGGRAYEQYV. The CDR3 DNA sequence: TGTGCCAGCAGCCCCCAAACGGCGCGGGAGGGAGGAAGAGCTTACGAGCAGTACGTC.

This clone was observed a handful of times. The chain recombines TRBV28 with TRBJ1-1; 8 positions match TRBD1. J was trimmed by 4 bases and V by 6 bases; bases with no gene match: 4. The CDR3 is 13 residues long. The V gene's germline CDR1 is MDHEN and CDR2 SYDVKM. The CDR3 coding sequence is TGTGCCAGCAGACGCACAGGGGGCACTGAAGCTTTCTTT. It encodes CASRRTGGTEAFF.

DNA for the CDR3: TGTGCCAGTGGGTACAGGATCTCCTACAATGAGCAGTTCTTC. Translation: CASGYRISYNEQFF. The chain has TRBV5-6 and TRBJ2-1, with a weak D call TRBD1 (5 bases). CDR1 and CDR2 (germline): SGHDT, YYEEEE. This CDR3 comprises 14 residues. Trimming took off 8 bases at V and 0 bases at J, with 12 bases between the two ends.

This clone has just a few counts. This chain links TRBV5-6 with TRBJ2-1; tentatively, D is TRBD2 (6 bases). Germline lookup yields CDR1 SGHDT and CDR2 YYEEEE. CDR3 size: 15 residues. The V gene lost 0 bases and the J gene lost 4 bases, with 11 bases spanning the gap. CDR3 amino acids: CASSLDPGVYNEQFF. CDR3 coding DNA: TGTGCCAGCAGCTTGGACCCGGGAGTTTACAATGAGCAGTTCTTC.

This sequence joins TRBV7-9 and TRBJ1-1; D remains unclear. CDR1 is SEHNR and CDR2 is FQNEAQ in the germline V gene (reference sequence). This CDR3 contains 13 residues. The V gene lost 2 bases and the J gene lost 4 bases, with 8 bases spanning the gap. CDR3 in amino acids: CASSLMASTEAFF. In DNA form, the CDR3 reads TGTGCCAGCAGCTTAATGGCTTCCACTGAAGCTTTCTTT.

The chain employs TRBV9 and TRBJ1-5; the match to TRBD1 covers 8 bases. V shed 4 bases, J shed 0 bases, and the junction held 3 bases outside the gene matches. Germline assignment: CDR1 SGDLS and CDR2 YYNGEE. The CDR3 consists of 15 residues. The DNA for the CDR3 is TGTGCCAGCAGCACGGGACAGGCTAGCAATCAGCCCCAGCATTTT. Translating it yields CASSTGQASNQPQHF.

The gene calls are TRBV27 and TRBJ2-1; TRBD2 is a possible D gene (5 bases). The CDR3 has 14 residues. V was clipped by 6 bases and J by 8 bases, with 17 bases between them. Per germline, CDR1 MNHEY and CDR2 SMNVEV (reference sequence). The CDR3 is CASSHSVGLDEQFF. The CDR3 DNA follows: TGTGCCAGCAGCCATAGCGTGGGGTTAGATGAGCAGTTCTTC.

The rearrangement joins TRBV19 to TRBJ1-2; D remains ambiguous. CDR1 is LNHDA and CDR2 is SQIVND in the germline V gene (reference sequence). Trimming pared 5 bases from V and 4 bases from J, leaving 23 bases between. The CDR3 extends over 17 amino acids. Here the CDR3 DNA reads TGTGCCAGTAGTCCCAGTAGCCCCCTCGTCGGAATCTATGGCTACACCTTC. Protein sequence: CASSPSSPLVGIYGYTF. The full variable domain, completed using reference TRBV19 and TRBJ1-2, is DGGITQSPKYLFRKEGQNVTLSCEQNLNHDAMYWYRQDPGQGLRLIYYSQIVNDFQKGDIAEGYSVSREKKESFPLTVTSAQKNPTAFYLCASSPSSPLVGIYGYTFGSGTRLTVV.

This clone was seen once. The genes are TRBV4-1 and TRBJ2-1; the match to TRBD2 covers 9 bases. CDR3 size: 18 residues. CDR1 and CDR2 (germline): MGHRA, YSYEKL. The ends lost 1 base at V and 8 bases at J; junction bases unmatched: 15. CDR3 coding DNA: TGCGCCAGCAGCCAAGTCGGTATCAGCGGGAGGTCTACGCATGAGCAGTTCTTC. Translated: CASSQVGISGRSTHEQFF.

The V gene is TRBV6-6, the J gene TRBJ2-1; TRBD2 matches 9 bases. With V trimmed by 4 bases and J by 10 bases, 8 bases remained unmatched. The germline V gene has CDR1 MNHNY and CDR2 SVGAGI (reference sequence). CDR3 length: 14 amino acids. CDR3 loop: CASSSAGGVREQFF. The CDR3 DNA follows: TGTGCCAGCAGTTCAGCGGGAGGCGTTCGGGAGCAGTTCTTC.

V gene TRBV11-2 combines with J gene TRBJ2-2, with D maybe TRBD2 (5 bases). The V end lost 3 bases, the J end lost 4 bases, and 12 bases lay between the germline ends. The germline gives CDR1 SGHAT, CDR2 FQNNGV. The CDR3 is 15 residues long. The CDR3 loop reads CASSFPGTFTGELFF. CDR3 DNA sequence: TGTGCCAGCAGCTTCCCGGGAACCTTCACCGGGGAGCTGTTTTTT.

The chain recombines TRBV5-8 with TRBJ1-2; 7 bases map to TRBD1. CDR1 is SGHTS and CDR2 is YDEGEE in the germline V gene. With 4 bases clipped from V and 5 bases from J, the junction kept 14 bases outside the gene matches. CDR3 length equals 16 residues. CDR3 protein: CASSHSDRVGGYGYTF. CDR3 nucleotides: TGTGCCAGCAGCCACTCCGACAGGGTTGGGGGGTATGGCTACACCTTC. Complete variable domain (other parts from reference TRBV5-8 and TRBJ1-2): EAGVTQSPTHLIKTRGQQATLRCSPISGHTSVYWYQQALGLGLQFLLWYDEGEERNRGNFPPRFSGRQFPNYSSELNVNALELEDSALYLCASSHSDRVGGYGYTFGSGTRLTVV.

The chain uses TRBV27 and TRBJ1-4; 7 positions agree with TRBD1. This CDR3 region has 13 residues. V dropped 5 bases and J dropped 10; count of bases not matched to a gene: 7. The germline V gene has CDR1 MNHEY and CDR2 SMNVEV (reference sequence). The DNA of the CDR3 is TGTGCCAGCAGTCTTACCCAGGGGGGAAAACTGTTTTTT. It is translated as CASSLTQGGKLFF.

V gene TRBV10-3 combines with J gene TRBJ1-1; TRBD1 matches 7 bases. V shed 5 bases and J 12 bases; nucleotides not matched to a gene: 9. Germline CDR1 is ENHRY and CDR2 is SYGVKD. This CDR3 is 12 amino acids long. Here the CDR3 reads CAISNQGVWTFF. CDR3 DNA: TGTGCCATCAGTAACCAGGGGGTTTGGACTTTCTTT.

The chain's CDR3 is CASSYDRAYEQYV. CDR3 nucleotide sequence: TGTGCCAGCAGTTACGACAGAGCTTACGAGCAGTACGTC. The chain joins TRBV2 to TRBJ2-7; TRBD1 is a possible D gene (5 bases). The CDR3 totals 13 residues. Germline values: CDR1 SNHLY, CDR2 FYNNEI. The germline V and J ends were trimmed by 5 bases and 4 bases, with 12 bases remaining between them.

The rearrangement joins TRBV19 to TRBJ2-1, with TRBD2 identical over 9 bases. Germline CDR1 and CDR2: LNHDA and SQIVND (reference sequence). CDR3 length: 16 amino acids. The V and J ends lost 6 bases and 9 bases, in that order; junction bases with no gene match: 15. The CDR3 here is CASSPLDSGSSGEQFF. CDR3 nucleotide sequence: TGTGCCAGTAGCCCCCTCGATAGCGGGAGCTCGGGTGAGCAGTTCTTC.

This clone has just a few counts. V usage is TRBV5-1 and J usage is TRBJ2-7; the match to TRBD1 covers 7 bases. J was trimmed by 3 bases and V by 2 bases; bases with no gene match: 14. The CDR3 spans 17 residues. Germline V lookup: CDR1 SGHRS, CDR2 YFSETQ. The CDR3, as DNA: TGCGCCAGCAGCTTACAGGGGTCGGGACGTCGCCTCTACGAGCAGTACTTC. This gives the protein CASSLQGSGRRLYEQYF. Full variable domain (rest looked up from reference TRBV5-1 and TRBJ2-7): KAGVTQTPRYLIKTRGQQVTLSCSPISGHRSVSWYQQTPGQGLQFLFEYFSETQRNKGNFPGRFSGRQFSNSRSEMNVSTLELGDSALYLCASSLQGSGRRLYEQYFGPGTRLTVT.

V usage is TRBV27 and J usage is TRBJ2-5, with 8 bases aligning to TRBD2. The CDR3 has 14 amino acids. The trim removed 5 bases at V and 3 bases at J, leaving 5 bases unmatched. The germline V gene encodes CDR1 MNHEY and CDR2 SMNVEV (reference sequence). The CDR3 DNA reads TGTGCCAGCAGTATCCTAGCGGGTGAAGAGACCCAGTACTTC. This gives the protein CASSILAGEETQYF.

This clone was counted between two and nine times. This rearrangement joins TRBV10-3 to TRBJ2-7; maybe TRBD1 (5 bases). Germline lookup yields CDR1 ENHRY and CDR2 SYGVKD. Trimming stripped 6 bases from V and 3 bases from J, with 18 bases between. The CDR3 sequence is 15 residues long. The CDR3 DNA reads TGTGCCATCAGCGGACATAGGACGATTCACTACGAGCAGTACTTC. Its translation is CAISGHRTIHYEQYF.

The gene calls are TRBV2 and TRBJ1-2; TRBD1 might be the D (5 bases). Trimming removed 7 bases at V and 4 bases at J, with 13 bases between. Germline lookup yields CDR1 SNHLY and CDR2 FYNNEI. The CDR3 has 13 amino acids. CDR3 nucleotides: TGTGCCAGCACTCCAGGGCAGGGCTATGGCTACACCTTC. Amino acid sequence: CASTPGQGYGYTF.

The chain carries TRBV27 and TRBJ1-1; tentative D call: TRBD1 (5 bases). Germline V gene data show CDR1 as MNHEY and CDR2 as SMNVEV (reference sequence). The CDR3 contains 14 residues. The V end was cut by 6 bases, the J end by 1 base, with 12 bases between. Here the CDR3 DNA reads TGTGCCAGCAGGCGCAGGGCGACGAACACTGAAGCTTTCTTT. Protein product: CASRRRATNTEAFF.

In DNA, the CDR3 is TGTGCTAGTGGTTTGTTCAGAATAGGGGGAGATACGCAGTATTTT. This sequence encodes CASGLFRIGGDTQYF. This chain connects TRBV12-5 to TRBJ2-3; D possibly corresponds to TRBD1 (6 bases). The V gene's germline CDR1 is LGHNT and CDR2 FRNRAP. The germline V and J ends were trimmed by 2 bases and 5 bases, with 14 bases remaining between them. The CDR3 loop spans 15 amino acids.

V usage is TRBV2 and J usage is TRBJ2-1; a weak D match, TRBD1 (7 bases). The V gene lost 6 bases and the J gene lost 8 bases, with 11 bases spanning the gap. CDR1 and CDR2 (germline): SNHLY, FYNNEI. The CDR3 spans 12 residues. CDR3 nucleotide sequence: TGTGCCAGCAGCGCCAGGGGGGATGAGCAGTTCTTC. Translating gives CASSARGDEQFF. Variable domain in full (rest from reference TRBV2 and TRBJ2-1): EPEVTQTPSHQVTQMGQEVILRCVPISNHLYFYWYRQILGQKVEFLVSFYNNEISEKSEIFDDQFSVERPDGSNFTLKIRSTKLEDSAMYFCASSARGDEQFFGPGTRLTVL.

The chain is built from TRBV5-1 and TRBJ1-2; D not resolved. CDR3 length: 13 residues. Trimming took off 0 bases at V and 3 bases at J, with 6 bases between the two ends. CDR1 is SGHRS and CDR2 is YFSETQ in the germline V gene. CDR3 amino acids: CASSLVGDYGYTF. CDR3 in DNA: TGCGCCAGCAGCTTGGTCGGGGACTATGGCTACACCTTC.